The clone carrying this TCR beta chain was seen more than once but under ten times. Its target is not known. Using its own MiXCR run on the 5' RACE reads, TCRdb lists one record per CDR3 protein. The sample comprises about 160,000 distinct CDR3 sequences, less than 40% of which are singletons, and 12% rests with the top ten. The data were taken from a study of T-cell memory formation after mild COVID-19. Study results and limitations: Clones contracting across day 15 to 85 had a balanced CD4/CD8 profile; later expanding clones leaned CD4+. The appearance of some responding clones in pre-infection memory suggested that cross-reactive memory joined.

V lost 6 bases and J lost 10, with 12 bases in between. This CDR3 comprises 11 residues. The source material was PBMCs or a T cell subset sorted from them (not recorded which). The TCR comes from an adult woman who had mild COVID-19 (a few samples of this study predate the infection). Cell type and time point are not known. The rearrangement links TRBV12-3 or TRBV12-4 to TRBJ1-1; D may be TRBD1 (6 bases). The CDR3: CASRLGARAFF. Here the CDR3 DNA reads TGTGCCAGCAGGTTGGGGGCACGAGCTTTCTTT.